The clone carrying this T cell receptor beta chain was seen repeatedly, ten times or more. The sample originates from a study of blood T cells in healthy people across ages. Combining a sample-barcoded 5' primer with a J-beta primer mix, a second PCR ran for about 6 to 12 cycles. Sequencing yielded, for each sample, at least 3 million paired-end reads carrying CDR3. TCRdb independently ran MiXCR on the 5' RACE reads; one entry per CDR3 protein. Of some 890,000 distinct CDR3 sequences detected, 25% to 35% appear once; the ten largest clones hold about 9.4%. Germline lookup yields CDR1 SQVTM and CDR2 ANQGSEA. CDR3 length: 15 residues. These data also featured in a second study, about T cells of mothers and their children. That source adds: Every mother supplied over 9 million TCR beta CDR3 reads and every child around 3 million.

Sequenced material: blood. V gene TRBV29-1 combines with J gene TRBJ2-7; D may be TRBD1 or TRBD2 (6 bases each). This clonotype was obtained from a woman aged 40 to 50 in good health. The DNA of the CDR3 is TGCAGACATACCAGGAGGGGGGAACTTTGTGACGAGCAGTACTTC. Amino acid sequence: CRHTRRGELCDEQYF.